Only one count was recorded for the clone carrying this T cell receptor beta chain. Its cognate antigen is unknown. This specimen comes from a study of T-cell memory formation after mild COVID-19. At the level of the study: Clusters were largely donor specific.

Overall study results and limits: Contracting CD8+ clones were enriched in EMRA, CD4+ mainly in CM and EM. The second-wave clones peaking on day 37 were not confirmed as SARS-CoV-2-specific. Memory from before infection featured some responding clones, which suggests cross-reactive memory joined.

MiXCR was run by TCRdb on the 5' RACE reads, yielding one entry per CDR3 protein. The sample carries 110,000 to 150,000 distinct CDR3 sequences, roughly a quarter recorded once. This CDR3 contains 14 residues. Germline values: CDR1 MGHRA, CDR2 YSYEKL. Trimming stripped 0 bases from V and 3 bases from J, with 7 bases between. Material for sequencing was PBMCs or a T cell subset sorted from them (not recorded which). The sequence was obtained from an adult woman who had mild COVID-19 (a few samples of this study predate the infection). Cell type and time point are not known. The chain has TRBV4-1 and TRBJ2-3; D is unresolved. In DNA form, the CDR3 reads TGCGCCAGCAGCCAAGAGATTCCGACAGATACGCAGTATTTT. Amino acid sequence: CASSQEIPTDTQYF.